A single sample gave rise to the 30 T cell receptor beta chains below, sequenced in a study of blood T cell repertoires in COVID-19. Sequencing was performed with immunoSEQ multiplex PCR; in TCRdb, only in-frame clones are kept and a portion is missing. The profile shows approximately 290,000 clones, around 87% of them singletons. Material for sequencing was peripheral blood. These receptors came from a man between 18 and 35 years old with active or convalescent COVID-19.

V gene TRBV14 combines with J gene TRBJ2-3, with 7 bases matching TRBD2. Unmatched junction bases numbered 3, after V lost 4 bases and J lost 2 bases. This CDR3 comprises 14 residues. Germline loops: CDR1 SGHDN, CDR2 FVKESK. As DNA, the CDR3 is TGTGCCAGCAGCCCGGGACTAAACACAGATACGCAGTATTTT. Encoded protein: CASSPGLNTDTQYF.

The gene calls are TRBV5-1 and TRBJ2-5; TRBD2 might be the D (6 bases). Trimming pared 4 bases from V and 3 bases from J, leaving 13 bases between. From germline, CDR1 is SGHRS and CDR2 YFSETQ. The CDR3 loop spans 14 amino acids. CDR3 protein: CASSPGTLKETQYF. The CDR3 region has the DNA TGCGCCAGCAGCCCCGGGACTTTAAAAGAGACCCAGTACTTC.

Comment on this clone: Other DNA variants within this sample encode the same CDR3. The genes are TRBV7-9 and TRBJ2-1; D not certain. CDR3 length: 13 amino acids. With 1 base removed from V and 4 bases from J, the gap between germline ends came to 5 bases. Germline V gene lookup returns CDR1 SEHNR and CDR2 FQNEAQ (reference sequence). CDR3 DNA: TGTGCCAGCAGCTTAGTTCCATACAATGAGCAGTTCTTC. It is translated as CASSLVPYNEQFF. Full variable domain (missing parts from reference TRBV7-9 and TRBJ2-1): DTGVSQNPRHKITKRGQNVTFRCDPISEHNRLYWYRQTLGQGPEFLTYFQNEAQLEKSRLLSDRFSAERPKGSFSTLEIQRTEQGDSAMYLCASSLVPYNEQFFGPGTRLTVL.

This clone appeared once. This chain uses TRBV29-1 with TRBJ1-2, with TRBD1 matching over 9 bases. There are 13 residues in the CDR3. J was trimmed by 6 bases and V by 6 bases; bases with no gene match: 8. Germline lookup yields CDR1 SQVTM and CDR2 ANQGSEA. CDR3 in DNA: TGCAGCGTCCAAGGGACAGGGAGGGATGGCTACACCTTC. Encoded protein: CSVQGTGRDGYTF.

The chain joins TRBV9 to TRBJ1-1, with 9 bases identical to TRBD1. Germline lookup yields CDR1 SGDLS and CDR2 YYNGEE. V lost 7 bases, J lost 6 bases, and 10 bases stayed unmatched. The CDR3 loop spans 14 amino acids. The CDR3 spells CASSPYRGLAEAFF. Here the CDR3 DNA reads TGTGCCAGCTCCCCATACAGGGGGCTCGCTGAAGCTTTCTTT.

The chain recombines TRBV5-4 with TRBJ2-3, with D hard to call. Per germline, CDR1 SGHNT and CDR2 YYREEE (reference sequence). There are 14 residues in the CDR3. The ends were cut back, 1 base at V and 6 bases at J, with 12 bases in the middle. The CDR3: CASSLSLAGDTQYF. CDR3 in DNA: TGTGCCAGCAGCTTGTCGCTCGCAGGTGATACGCAGTATTTT.

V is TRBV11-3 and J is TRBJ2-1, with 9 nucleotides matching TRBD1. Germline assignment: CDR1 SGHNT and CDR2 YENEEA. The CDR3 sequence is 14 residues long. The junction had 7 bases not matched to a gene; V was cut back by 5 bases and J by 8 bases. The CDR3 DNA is TGTGCCAGCAGCGGGGGACAGGGCAAGGATGAGCAGTTCTTC. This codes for CASSGGQGKDEQFF.

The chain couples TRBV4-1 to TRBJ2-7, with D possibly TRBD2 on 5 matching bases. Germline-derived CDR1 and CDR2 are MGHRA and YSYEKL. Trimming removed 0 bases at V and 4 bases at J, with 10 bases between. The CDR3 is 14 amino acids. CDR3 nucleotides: TGCGCCAGCAGCCAAGATCCGGGGTTTTACGAGCAGTACTTC. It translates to CASSQDPGFYEQYF.

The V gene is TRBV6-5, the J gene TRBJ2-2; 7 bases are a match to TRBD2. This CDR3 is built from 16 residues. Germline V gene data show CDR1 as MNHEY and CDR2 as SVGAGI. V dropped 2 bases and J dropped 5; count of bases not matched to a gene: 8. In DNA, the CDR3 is TGTGCCAGCAGTTACCCCAGCGGGATCGGAACCGGGGAGCTGTTTTTT. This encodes CASSYPSGIGTGELFF.

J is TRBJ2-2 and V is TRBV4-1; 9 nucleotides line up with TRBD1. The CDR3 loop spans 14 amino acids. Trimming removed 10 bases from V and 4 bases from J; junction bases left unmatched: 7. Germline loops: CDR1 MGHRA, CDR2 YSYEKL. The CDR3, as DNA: TGCGCCACTTCGGGACAGGGAAGCACCGGGGAGCTGTTTTTT. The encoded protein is CATSGQGSTGELFF.

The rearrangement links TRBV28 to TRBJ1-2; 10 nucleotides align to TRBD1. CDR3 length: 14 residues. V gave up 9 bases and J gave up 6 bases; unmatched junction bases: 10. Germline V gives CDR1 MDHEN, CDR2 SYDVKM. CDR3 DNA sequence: TGTGCCAGTGGGGGACAGGGGCTCGGTGATGGCTACACCTTC. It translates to CASGGQGLGDGYTF.

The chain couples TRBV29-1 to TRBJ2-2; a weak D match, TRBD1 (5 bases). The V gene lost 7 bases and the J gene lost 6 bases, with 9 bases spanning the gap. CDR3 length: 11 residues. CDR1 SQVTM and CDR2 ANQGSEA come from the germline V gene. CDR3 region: CSGQGSGELFF. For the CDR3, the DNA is TGCAGCGGGCAGGGCTCCGGGGAGCTGTTTTTT.

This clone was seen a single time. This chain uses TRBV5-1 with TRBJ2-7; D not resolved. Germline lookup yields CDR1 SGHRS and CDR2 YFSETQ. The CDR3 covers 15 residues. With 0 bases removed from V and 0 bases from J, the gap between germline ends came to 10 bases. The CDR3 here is CASSLGRRGSYEQYF. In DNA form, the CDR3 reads TGCGCCAGCAGCTTGGGTCGCCGAGGCTCCTACGAGCAGTACTTC.

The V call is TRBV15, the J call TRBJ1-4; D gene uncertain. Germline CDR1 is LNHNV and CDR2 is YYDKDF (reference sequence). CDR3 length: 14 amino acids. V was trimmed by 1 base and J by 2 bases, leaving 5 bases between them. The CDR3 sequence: CATSRVQTNEKLFF. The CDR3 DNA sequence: TGTGCCACCAGCAGAGTTCAGACTAATGAAAAACTGTTTTTT. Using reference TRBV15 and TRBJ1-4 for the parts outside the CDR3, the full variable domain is DAMVIQNPRYQVTQFGKPVTLSCSQTLNHNVMYWYQQKSSQAPKLLFHYYDKDFNNEADTPDNFQSRRPNTSFCFLDIRSPGLGDTAMYLCATSRVQTNEKLFFGSGTQLSVL.

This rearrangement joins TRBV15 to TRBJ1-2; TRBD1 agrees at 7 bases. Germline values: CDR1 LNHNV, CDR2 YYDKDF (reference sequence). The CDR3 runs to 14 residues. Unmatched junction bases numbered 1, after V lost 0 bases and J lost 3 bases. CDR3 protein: CATSRDRGDYGYTF. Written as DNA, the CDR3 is TGTGCCACCAGCAGAGACAGGGGGGACTATGGCTACACCTTC.

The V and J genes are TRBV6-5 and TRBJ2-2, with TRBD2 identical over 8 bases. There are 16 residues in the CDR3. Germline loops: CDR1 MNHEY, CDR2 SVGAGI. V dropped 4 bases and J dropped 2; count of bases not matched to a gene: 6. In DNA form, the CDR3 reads TGTGCCAGCAGTTCAGGACTAGCAGTCAACACCGGGGAGCTGTTTTTT. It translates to CASSSGLAVNTGELFF.

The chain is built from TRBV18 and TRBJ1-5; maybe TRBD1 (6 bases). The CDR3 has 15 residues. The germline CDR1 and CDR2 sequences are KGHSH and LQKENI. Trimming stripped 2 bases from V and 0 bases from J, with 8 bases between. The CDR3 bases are TGTGCCAGCTCACCAGGGGGACATAGCAATCAGCCCCAGCATTTT. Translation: CASSPGGHSNQPQHF.

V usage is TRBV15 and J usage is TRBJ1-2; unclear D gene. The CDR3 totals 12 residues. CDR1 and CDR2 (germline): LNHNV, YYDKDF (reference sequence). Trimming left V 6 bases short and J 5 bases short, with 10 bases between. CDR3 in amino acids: CATSNRGYGYTF. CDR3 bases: TGTGCCACCAGTAATCGAGGGTATGGCTACACCTTC.

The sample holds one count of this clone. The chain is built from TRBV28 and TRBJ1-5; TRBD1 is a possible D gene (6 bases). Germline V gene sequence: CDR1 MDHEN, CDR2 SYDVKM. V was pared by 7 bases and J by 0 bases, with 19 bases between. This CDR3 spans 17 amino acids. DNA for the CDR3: TGTGCCAGCAATATAGGACGGGGGGCGTATAGCAATCAGCCCCAGCATTTT. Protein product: CASNIGRGAYSNQPQHF.

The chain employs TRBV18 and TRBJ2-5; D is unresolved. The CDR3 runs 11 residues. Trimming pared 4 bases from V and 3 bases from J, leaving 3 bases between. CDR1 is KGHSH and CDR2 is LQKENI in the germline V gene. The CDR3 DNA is TGTGCCAGCTCACTAGAAGAGACCCAGTACTTC. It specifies CASSLEETQYF.

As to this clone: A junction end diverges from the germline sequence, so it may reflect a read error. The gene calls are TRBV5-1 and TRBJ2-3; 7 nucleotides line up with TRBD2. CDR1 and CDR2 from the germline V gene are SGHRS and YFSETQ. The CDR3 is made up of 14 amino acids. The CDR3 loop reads CASSLATSRDTQYF. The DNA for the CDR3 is TGCGCCAGCAGCTTGGCGACTAGCAGAGATACGCAGTATTTT.

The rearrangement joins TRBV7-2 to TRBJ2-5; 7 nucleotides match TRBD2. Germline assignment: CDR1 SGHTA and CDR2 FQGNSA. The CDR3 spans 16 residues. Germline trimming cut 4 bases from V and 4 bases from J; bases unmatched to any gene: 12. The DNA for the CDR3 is TGTGCCAGCAGCTCCCCGGAGGCCCCGGGGGGAGAGACCCAGTACTTC. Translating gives CASSSPEAPGGETQYF.

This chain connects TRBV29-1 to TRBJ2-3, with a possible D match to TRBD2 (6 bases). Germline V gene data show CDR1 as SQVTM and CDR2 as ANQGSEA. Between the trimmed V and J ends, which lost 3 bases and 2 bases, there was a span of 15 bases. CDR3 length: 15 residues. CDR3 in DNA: TGCAGCGTTGATGGGCGGGGCCCTTACACAGATACGCAGTATTTT. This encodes CSVDGRGPYTDTQYF.

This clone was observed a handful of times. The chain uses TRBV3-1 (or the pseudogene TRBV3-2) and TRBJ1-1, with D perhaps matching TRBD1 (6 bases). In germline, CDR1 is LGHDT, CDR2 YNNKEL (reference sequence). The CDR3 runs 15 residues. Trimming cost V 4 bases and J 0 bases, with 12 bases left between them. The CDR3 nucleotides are TGTGCCAGCAGCCCGAGGAGGACAGTGAACACTGAAGCTTTCTTT. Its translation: CASSPRRTVNTEAFF.

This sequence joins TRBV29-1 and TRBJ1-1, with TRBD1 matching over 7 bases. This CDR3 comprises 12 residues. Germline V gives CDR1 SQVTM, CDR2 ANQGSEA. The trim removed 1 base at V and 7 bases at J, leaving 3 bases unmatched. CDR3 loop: CSVEGRGNEAFF. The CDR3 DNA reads TGCAGCGTTGAAGGCAGGGGGAATGAAGCTTTCTTT.

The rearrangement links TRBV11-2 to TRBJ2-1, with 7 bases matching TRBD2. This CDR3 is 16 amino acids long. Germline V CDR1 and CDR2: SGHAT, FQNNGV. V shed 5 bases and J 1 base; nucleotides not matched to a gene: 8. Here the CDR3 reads CASSPGRVLSYNEQFF. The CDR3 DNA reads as TGTGCCAGCAGCCCGGGGAGGGTCCTGTCCTACAATGAGCAGTTCTTC.

The CDR3 region has the DNA TGCAGCGTTGAATCGCTAGCGGGGGCTCTAGGGGAGACCCAGTACTTC. Encoded protein: CSVESLAGALGETQYF. J is TRBJ2-5 and V is TRBV29-1; 10 bases map to TRBD2. Germline V gives CDR1 SQVTM, CDR2 ANQGSEA. Unmatched junction bases numbered 11, after V lost 2 bases and J lost 5 bases. CDR3 length: 16 amino acids.

CDR3 region: CASSWQGVGYTF. As DNA, the CDR3 is TGCGCCAGCAGCTGGCAGGGGGTCGGCTACACCTTC. This chain links TRBV5-1 with TRBJ1-2; 7 positions match TRBD1. The junction had 4 bases not matched to a gene; V was cut back by 3 bases and J by 8 bases. The CDR3 runs to 12 residues. Germline CDR1 reads SGHRS; CDR2 reads YFSETQ.

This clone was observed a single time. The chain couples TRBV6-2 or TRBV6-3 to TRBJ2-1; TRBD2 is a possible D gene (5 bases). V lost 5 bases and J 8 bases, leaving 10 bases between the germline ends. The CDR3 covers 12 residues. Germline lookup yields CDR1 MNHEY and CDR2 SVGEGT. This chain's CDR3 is CASSAGEHEQFF. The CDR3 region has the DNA TGTGCCAGCAGTGCCGGGGAGCATGAGCAGTTCTTC.

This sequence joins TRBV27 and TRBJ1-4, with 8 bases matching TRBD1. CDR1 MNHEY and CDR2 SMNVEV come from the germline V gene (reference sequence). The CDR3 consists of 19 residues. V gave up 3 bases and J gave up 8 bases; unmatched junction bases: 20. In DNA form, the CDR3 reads TGTGCCAGCAGTTTGTCTCAGGCCGGGACAGGTTCGTCTTACGAAAAACTGTTTTTT. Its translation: CASSLSQAGTGSSYEKLFF.